These 12 T cell receptor beta chains share one sample of origin, sequenced in a study of CXCR3-negative and CXCR3-positive naive CD8 T cells. In preparing the TRB cDNA libraries, 5' RACE with UMI labels was used. TCRdb processed the 5' RACE reads again and assigns one entry to each CDR3 protein, with no DNA. The table for this sample gives under 65,000 distinct CDR3 sequences. What was sequenced was memory CD8+ T cells from blood. Receptors originate from a human donor in good health. Some clones in this sample may be carry-over from other donors' samples.

The gene calls are TRBV29-1 and TRBJ1-2; with no DNA, the TCRdb D assignment of TRBD1 cannot be verified. The length of the CDR3 is 14 residues. Germline-derived CDR1 and CDR2 are SQVTM and ANQGSEA. CDR3 amino acids: CSVLGVTGLYGYTF. Full variable domain (missing parts from reference TRBV29-1 and TRBJ1-2): SAVISQKPSRDICQRGTSLTIQCQVDSQVTMMFWYRQQPGQSLTLIATANQGSEATYESGFVIDKFPISRPNLTFSTLTVSNMSPEDSSIYLCSVLGVTGLYGYTFGSGTRLTVV.

This chain uses TRBV6-5 with TRBJ1-1; the D call of TRBD1 rests on TCRdb alone, since no DNA is present to check it. The CDR3 length is 12 residues. In germline, CDR1 is MNHEY, CDR2 SVGAGI. CDR3: CASSPDREEAFF.

The chain has TRBV28 and TRBJ2-1. This CDR3 region has 15 residues. The V gene's germline CDR1 is MDHEN and CDR2 SYDVKM. The CDR3 spells CASSFVERNYNEQFF.

This chain links TRBV7-6 with TRBJ1-1. This CDR3 region has 15 residues. Germline V gives CDR1 SGHVS, CDR2 FNYEAQ. The CDR3 loop reads CASSPNQRGMGEAFF.

The rearrangement uses TRBV20-1 and TRBJ2-7; no DNA is available, so the TRBD1 call from TCRdb remains unchecked. Germline assignment: CDR1 DFQATT and CDR2 SNEGSKA (reference sequence). The CDR3 is made up of 18 amino acids. This CDR3 is CSASRPKATGSYSYEQYF.

CDR3 residues: CASSPPGGIQETQYF. The V and J genes are TRBV7-2 and TRBJ2-5; TCRdb's D call of TRBD2 is untestable without DNA. The CDR3 is 15 residues long. CDR1 and CDR2 (germline): SGHTA, FQGNSA. The whole variable domain, filled in from reference TRBV7-2 and TRBJ2-5, reads GAGVSQSPSNKVTEKGKDVELRCDPISGHTALYWYRQSLGQGLEFLIYFQGNSAPDKSGLPSDRFSAERTGGSVSTLTIQRTQQEDSAVYLCASSPPGGIQETQYFGPGTRLLVL.

The chain is built from TRBV12-5 and TRBJ2-7; TCRdb outputs TRBD1, but without DNA this stays unchecked. The CDR3 totals 14 residues. Germline V lookup: CDR1 LGHNT, CDR2 FRNRAP. CDR3 loop: CASGHGVSSYEQYF.

This rearrangement joins TRBV7-9 to TRBJ2-7. Germline CDR1 SEHNR, CDR2 FQNEAQ (reference sequence). The CDR3 runs 12 residues. The CDR3 reads CASSSVLYEQYF.

This chain links TRBV9 with TRBJ2-7. Germline V gives CDR1 SGDLS, CDR2 YYNGEE. This CDR3 is 14 amino acids long. This CDR3 reads CASSVVEETYEQYF.

The V call is TRBV20-1, the J call TRBJ2-7; the TRBD2 assignment by TCRdb is unverifiable without DNA. The CDR3 contains 15 residues. CDR1 is DFQATT and CDR2 is SNEGSKA in the germline V gene (reference sequence). The CDR3 region is CSAENLEGISYEQYF.

The chain recombines TRBV29-1 with TRBJ2-1. Germline CDR1 is SQVTM and CDR2 is ANQGSEA. The CDR3 spans 13 residues. CDR3 protein: CSVDQSPYNEQFF.

The V call is TRBV5-1, the J call TRBJ2-1; TCRdb selects TRBD2, and the lack of DNA leaves this call unchecked. The CDR3 totals 16 residues. Per germline, CDR1 SGHRS and CDR2 YFSETQ. CDR3 sequence reads: CASSSPGLESVNEQFF. The whole variable domain, filled in from reference TRBV5-1 and TRBJ2-1, reads KAGVTQTPRYLIKTRGQQVTLSCSPISGHRSVSWYQQTPGQGLQFLFEYFSETQRNKGNFPGRFSGRQFSNSRSEMNVSTLELGDSALYLCASSSPGLESVNEQFFGPGTRLTVL.